This note documents a single T cell receptor (beta chain) sequence. Its matching antigen is unknown. This CDR3 spans 15 amino acids. V was clipped by 2 bases and J by 7 bases, with 15 bases between them. CDR1 is KGHSH, CDR2 LQKENI, per germline. CD4+ T cell isolation took place after less than 13 days of culture. The sample is drawn from a study of vaccination effects on CD4 cells after COVID-19. Method: immunoSEQ multiplex PCR; TCRdb's copy keeps in-frame clones and lacks some. Altogether 40,000 or so clones are present, 65% to 85% being singletons, with the ten largest covering over 2.5%. The genes are TRBV18 and TRBJ2-1; D gene ambiguous. Here the sequenced sample was CD4+ T cells from PBMCs cultured without peptide, taken before COVID-19 vaccination. The source is a human donor who received a COVID-19 vaccine. CDR3 in amino acids: CASSPLMLRANEQFF. The CDR3 bases are TGTGCCAGCTCACCATTAATGTTACGGGCGAATGAGCAGTTCTTC. The full variable domain, rest sourced from reference TRBV18 and TRBJ2-1, is NAGVMQNPRHLVRRRGQEARLRCSPMKGHSHVYWYRQLPEEGLKFMVYLQKENIIDESGMPKERFSAEFPKEGPSILRIQQVVRGDSAAYFCASSPLMLRANEQFFGPGTRLTVL.